These 32 T cell receptor beta chains came from one sample sequenced in a study of shared clonotypes between healthy human individuals. Here immunoSEQ multiplex PCR was the method, and the copy in TCRdb shows in-frame clones only, minus some. The data hold roughly 2.5 million clones, with roughly nine tenths observed a single time. The sample was naive CD4+ T cells sorted from blood. Subset in this sample: CD45RA+ positively selected. Receptors originate from a young man in good health.

CDR3 amino acids: CASSPASSGNTIYF. DNA of the CDR3: TGTGCCAGCAGCCCGGCGTCCTCTGGAAACACCATATATTTT. The chain has TRBV9 and TRBJ1-3; D gene uncertain. Germline loops: CDR1 SGDLS, CDR2 YYNGEE. V was cut by 4 bases and J by 0 bases, with 8 bases left in between. CDR3 length equals 14 residues.

The V call is TRBV5-4, the J call TRBJ2-2, with D perhaps TRBD1 or TRBD2 (6 bases each). The CDR3 covers 16 residues. With 1 base removed from V and 4 bases from J, the gap between germline ends came to 14 bases. The germline V gene has CDR1 SGHNT and CDR2 YYREEE (reference sequence). DNA of the CDR3: TGTGCCAGCAGCTTGAGTGGAGGGGGAGTCACCGGGGAGCTGTTTTTT. The encoded protein is CASSLSGGGVTGELFF.

The rearrangement joins TRBV4-1 to TRBJ1-1, with TRBD1 as a possible D gene (5 bases). The CDR3 has 13 residues. CDR1 and CDR2 (germline): MGHRA, YSYEKL. V gave up 0 bases and J gave up 9 bases, with 11 bases separating them. The CDR3 sequence is CASSQDLTGQAFF. The CDR3 region has the DNA TGCGCCAGCAGCCAAGATCTAACAGGTCAAGCTTTCTTT.

This chain uses TRBV6-4 with TRBJ2-3, with 7 nucleotides matching TRBD2. This CDR3 spans 14 amino acids. Trimming cost V 6 bases and J 4 bases; bases outside gene matches: 7. Germline V gene sequence: CDR1 MRHNA, CDR2 SNTAGT. As DNA, the CDR3 is TGTGCCAGCAGCGCGACTAGCAGTGCAGATACGCAGTATTTT. Translating it yields CASSATSSADTQYF.

This clone was detected once. The chain recombines TRBV7-9 with TRBJ1-5; 9 nucleotides agree with TRBD1. CDR1 and CDR2 (germline): SEHNR, FQNEAQ (reference sequence). V shed 0 bases and J 0 bases; nucleotides not matched to a gene: 6. The CDR3 is 18 amino acids. The CDR3 DNA follows: TGTGCCAGCAGCTTAGCTGGGACAGGGACGAATAGCAATCAGCCCCAGCATTTT. Translating it yields CASSLAGTGTNSNQPQHF.

This clone was recorded a few times. The chain is built from TRBV5-4 and TRBJ1-6, with 12 positions matching TRBD1. This CDR3 is 16 amino acids long. Per germline, CDR1 SGHNT and CDR2 YYREEE (reference sequence). V lost 3 bases to trimming and J lost 5 bases; unmatched junction nucleotides: 3. CDR3 DNA sequence: TGTGCCAGCAGCTGGTGGGACAGGGGGCATAATTCACCCCTCCACTTT. This codes for CASSWWDRGHNSPLHF. The full variable domain, with the rest looked up from reference TRBV5-4 and TRBJ1-6, is ETGVTQSPTHLIKTRGQQVTLRCSSQSGHNTVSWYQQALGQGPQFIFQYYREEENGRGNFPPRFSGLQFPNYSSELNVNALELDDSALYLCASSWWDRGHNSPLHFGNGTRLTVT.

This rearrangement joins TRBV28 to TRBJ1-2; D unclear. Trimming shortened V by 0 bases and J by 4 bases, and 3 bases separated the two germline ends. The CDR3 totals 12 residues. CDR1 is MDHEN and CDR2 is SYDVKM in the germline V gene. The CDR3 nucleotides are TGTGCCAGCAGTTTATGGCCCTATGGCTACACCTTC. It specifies CASSLWPYGYTF.

The J gene is TRBJ2-5, the V gene TRBV10-3; TRBD2 aligns across 14 bases. Looked up from germline, CDR1 is ENHRY and CDR2 is SYGVKD. The CDR3 is made up of 18 amino acids. V shed 0 bases and J 5 bases; nucleotides not matched to a gene: 8. The CDR3 reads CAISESTSGGAIEETQYF. CDR3 DNA: TGTGCCATCAGTGAGTCGACTAGCGGGGGGGCCATTGAGGAGACCCAGTACTTC.

This clone showed up just once. The chain carries TRBV7-9 and TRBJ1-6; 10 bases agree with TRBD1. The CDR3 runs to 15 residues. V dropped 5 bases and J dropped 9; count of bases not matched to a gene: 7. Germline V gene lookup returns CDR1 SEHNR and CDR2 FQNEAQ (reference sequence). CDR3 region: CASSAPGQGSSPLHF. CDR3 coding DNA: TGTGCCAGCAGCGCACCGGGACAGGGGTCTTCACCCCTCCACTTT.

This chain connects TRBV19 to TRBJ1-3, with D unclear. The V end was cut by 3 bases, the J end by 0 bases, with 12 bases between. Germline-derived CDR1 and CDR2 are LNHDA and SQIVND (reference sequence). The CDR3 sequence is 16 residues long. DNA of the CDR3: TGTGCCAGTAGTATGATCGGGTGGGACTCTGGAAACACCATATATTTT. This gives the protein CASSMIGWDSGNTIYF.

This chain connects TRBV10-3 to TRBJ2-2; 7 bases line up with TRBD1. This CDR3 comprises 13 residues. CDR1 ENHRY and CDR2 SYGVKD come from the germline V gene. V dropped 7 bases and J dropped 5; count of bases not matched to a gene: 4. CDR3 sequence (DNA): TGTGCCATCAATTCAGGGGGAACCGGGGAGCTGTTTTTT. Translation gives CAINSGGTGELFF.

J is TRBJ2-3 and V is TRBV6-4, with 7 bases aligning to TRBD1. Germline CDR1 is MRHNA and CDR2 is SNTAGT. V shed 3 bases, J shed 0 bases, and the junction held 6 bases outside the gene matches. The CDR3 covers 16 residues. The CDR3 DNA reads TGTGCCAGCAGTGAGGCCGGGACAGCTAGCACAGATACGCAGTATTTT. This sequence encodes CASSEAGTASTDTQYF.

The V call is TRBV5-4, the J call TRBJ2-7; tentative D call: TRBD2 (5 bases). The CDR3 length is 13 residues. Germline CDR1 and CDR2: SGHNT and YYREEE (reference sequence). Trimming stripped 4 bases from V and 6 bases from J, with 14 bases between. The CDR3, as DNA: TGTGCCAGCAGCCCCCGGGAAGGGCGCGAGCAGTACTTC. It yields the protein CASSPREGREQYF.

The chain links TRBV18 to TRBJ2-3; TRBD2 might be the D (5 bases). Germline lookup yields CDR1 KGHSH and CDR2 LQKENI. CDR3 size: 16 residues. V was shortened by 6 bases and J by 4 bases, with 20 bases between the two germline ends. The CDR3 bases are TGTGCCAGCTCCTCGTTCCCGGGGAGCGAGGCAGATACGCAGTATTTT. Translation gives CASSSFPGSEADTQYF.

The rearrangement joins TRBV27 to TRBJ1-2; weak D call: TRBD1 (5 bases). The CDR3 length is 16 residues. Per the germline V gene, CDR1 is MNHEY and CDR2 is SMNVEV (reference sequence). V was pared by 5 bases and J by 8 bases, with 24 bases between. In DNA form, the CDR3 reads TGTGCCAGCAGTGCCCTGGGGGGTGGCCGGACGTTGGGCTACACCTTC. Its translation is CASSALGGGRTLGYTF.

The chain links TRBV19 to TRBJ2-5; 8 nucleotides agree with TRBD2. There are 13 residues in the CDR3. J was trimmed by 5 bases and V by 5 bases; bases with no gene match: 4. Germline CDR1 reads LNHDA; CDR2 reads SQIVND (reference sequence). The CDR3 sequence: CASSSRGGETQYF. The CDR3 DNA sequence: TGTGCCAGTAGTTCCCGGGGGGGGGAGACCCAGTACTTC.

The V call is TRBV30, the J call TRBJ2-5; 8 nucleotides agree with TRBD2. This CDR3 is built from 14 residues. The germline CDR1 and CDR2 sequences are GTSNPN and SVGIG (reference sequence). J was trimmed by 7 bases and V by 4 bases; bases with no gene match: 11. This chain's CDR3 is CAWNSAGGGGTQYF. CDR3 DNA: TGTGCCTGGAATTCGGCGGGGGGAGGTGGGACCCAGTACTTC.

The V gene is TRBV5-1, the J gene TRBJ2-7; 8 positions match TRBD1. From germline, CDR1 is SGHRS and CDR2 YFSETQ. This CDR3 has 13 amino acids. V lost 4 bases to trimming and J lost 5 bases; unmatched junction nucleotides: 5. The CDR3 reads CASSNPDRDEQYF. Written as DNA, the CDR3 is TGCGCCAGCAGCAACCCGGACAGGGACGAGCAGTACTTC.

The rearrangement joins TRBV19 to TRBJ2-1; 7 nucleotides align to TRBD1. The CDR3 spans 14 residues. V lost 5 bases, J lost 0 bases, and 1 base stayed unmatched. Looked up from germline, CDR1 is LNHDA and CDR2 is SQIVND (reference sequence). CDR3 sequence: CASSHRGSYNEQFF. The DNA for the CDR3 is TGTGCCAGTAGTCACAGGGGCTCCTACAATGAGCAGTTCTTC.

This clone was observed once. The rearrangement uses TRBV7-9 and TRBJ1-2; tentatively, D is TRBD1 (5 bases). Per germline, CDR1 SEHNR and CDR2 FQNEAQ (reference sequence). With 7 bases removed from V and 0 bases from J, the gap between germline ends came to 15 bases. This CDR3 region has 15 residues. Written as DNA, the CDR3 is TGTGCCAGCAACAACCGGGACTCTTCTAACTATGGCTACACCTTC. This codes for CASNNRDSSNYGYTF.

This clone appeared a few times. V is TRBV7-9 and J is TRBJ1-2; D is ambiguous. V was pared by 1 base and J by 2 bases, with 11 bases between. Looked up from germline, CDR1 is SEHNR and CDR2 is FQNEAQ (reference sequence). This CDR3 spans 15 amino acids. CDR3 DNA sequence: TGTGCCAGCAGCTTAGGTACGGCGGGAAACTATGGCTACACCTTC. Its protein is CASSLGTAGNYGYTF.

The genes are TRBV18 and TRBJ2-1, with 13 bases fitting TRBD2. The ends lost 3 bases at V and 9 bases at J; junction bases unmatched: 8. Germline values: CDR1 KGHSH, CDR2 LQKENI. There are 16 residues in the CDR3. The CDR3 DNA reads as TGTGCCAGCTCACCTGGGACTAGCGGGAAAAAAGGTGAGCAGTTCTTC. It yields the protein CASSPGTSGKKGEQFF.

Of note for this clone: The identical CDR3 is also encoded by other nucleotide sequences in the sample. The J gene is TRBJ1-1, the V gene TRBV10-3; D ambiguous. Germline V gene data show CDR1 as ENHRY and CDR2 as SYGVKD. This CDR3 comprises 12 residues. V was cut by 3 bases and J by 0 bases, with 2 bases left in between. The CDR3 sequence is CAISDLNTEAFF. In DNA form, the CDR3 reads TGTGCCATCAGTGACTTGAACACTGAAGCTTTCTTT.

V is TRBV20-1 and J is TRBJ1-2; unclear D gene. V lost 5 bases to trimming and J lost 12 bases, with 16 bases between them. This CDR3 comprises 11 residues. Germline V lookup: CDR1 DFQATT, CDR2 SNEGSKA (reference sequence). The CDR3 bases are TGCAGTGCTCAAGATACACGGGCAAACACCTTC. Its translation: CSAQDTRANTF.

V usage is TRBV5-6 and J usage is TRBJ2-3; 10 bases are shared with TRBD1. The CDR3 has 17 amino acids. Germline assignment: CDR1 SGHDT and CDR2 YYEEEE. The V segment lost 1 base and the J segment 2 bases; nucleotides outside the gene matches: 7. The chain's CDR3 is CASSLLAGTGVTDTQYF. Here the CDR3 DNA reads TGTGCCAGCAGCTTGCTAGCTGGGACAGGGGTCACAGATACGCAGTATTTT.

This rearrangement joins TRBV27 to TRBJ2-1; 10 bases map to TRBD2. The CDR3 is made up of 15 amino acids. Germline V gives CDR1 MNHEY, CDR2 SMNVEV (reference sequence). V dropped 5 bases and J dropped 7; count of bases not matched to a gene: 8. The CDR3, as DNA: TGTGCCAGCAGTCGAGCGGGGGGGCCTTGGAATGAGCAGTTCTTC. It specifies CASSRAGGPWNEQFF.

The chain has TRBV18 and TRBJ1-1, with D unresolved. This CDR3 has 13 residues. Germline values: CDR1 KGHSH, CDR2 LQKENI. V was cut by 2 bases and J by 1 base, with 5 bases left in between. In DNA, the CDR3 is TGTGCCAGCTCACCAATGAGGAACACTGAAGCTTTCTTT. Encoded protein: CASSPMRNTEAFF.

The CDR3 bases are TGTGCCAGCCCTTCCTCGGGGGTTAACTATGGCTACACCTTC. Its protein product is CASPSSGVNYGYTF. V gene TRBV6-5 combines with J gene TRBJ1-2; D perhaps matches TRBD1 (5 bases). CDR3 length: 14 residues. Trimming removed 8 bases from V and 1 base from J, with 14 bases in between. Germline loops: CDR1 MNHEY, CDR2 SVGAGI.

The V gene is TRBV2, the J gene TRBJ1-1, with unresolved D. The CDR3 is made up of 13 amino acids. The germline V gene has CDR1 SNHLY and CDR2 FYNNEI. The V end lost 2 bases, the J end lost 1 base, and 5 bases lay between the germline ends. CDR3 coding DNA: TGTGCCAGCAGTGAAAACCAGAACACTGAAGCTTTCTTT. This gives the protein CASSENQNTEAFF.

The chain uses TRBV5-1 and TRBJ2-5, with a weak D call TRBD1 (6 bases). The CDR3 spans 15 residues. V was clipped by 3 bases and J by 3 bases, with 15 bases between them. CDR1 SGHRS and CDR2 YFSETQ come from the germline V gene. Written as DNA, the CDR3 is TGCGCCAGCAGCTCCCAGGGGAAAATAAAAGAGACCCAGTACTTC. This translates into CASSSQGKIKETQYF.

The V gene is TRBV25-1, the J gene TRBJ2-5; 8 bases agree with TRBD1. V shed 3 bases, J shed 4 bases, and the junction held 7 bases outside the gene matches. This CDR3 spans 15 amino acids. CDR1 is MGHDK, CDR2 SYGVNS, per germline. The CDR3 nucleotides read TGTGCCAGCAGTGACTCCGGGACAGGCGGAGAGACCCAGTACTTC. Protein sequence: CASSDSGTGGETQYF.

This chain joins TRBV19 and TRBJ1-2, with D maybe TRBD1 (5 bases). Germline CDR1 reads LNHDA; CDR2 reads SQIVND (reference sequence). The CDR3 loop spans 17 amino acids. The V end was cut by 4 bases, the J end by 8 bases, with 26 bases between. The CDR3 spells CASSNPLLGEMARGYTF. The CDR3 DNA is TGTGCCAGTAGTAACCCCTTGCTAGGGGAAATGGCACGCGGCTACACCTTC.